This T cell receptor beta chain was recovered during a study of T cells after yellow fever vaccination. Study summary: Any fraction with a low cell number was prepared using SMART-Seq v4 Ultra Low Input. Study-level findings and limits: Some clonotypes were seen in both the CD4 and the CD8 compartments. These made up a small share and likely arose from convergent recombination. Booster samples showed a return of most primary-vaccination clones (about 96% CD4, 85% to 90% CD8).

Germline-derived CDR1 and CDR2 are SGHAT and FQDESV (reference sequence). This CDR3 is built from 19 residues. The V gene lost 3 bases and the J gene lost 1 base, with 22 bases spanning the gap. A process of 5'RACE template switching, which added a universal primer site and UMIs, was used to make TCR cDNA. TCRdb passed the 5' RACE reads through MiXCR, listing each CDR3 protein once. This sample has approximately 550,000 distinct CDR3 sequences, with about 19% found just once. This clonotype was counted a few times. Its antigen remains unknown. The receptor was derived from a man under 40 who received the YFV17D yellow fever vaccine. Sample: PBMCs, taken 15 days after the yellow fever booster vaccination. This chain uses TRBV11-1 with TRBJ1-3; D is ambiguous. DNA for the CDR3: TGTGCCAGCAGCTTGGTCCCTCTTTGGGTGGACGGGTCTGGAAACACCATATATTTT. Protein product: CASSLVPLWVDGSGNTIYF.